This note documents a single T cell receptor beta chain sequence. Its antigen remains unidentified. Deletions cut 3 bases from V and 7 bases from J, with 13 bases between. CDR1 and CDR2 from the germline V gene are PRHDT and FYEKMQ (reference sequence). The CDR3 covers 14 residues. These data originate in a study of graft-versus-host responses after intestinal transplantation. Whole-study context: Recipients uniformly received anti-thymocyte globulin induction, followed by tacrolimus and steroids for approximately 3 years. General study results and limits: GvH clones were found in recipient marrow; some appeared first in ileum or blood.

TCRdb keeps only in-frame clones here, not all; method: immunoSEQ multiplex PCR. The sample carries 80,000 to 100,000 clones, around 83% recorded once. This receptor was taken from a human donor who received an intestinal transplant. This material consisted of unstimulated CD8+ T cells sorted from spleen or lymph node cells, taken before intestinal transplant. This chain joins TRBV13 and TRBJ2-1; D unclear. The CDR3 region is CASSLAYIPNEQFF. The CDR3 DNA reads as TGTGCCAGCAGCTTGGCATATATCCCAAATGAGCAGTTCTTC.